This record looks at one T cell receptor (beta chain) sequence and its context. Sequenced by immunoSEQ multiplex PCR; TCRdb stores in-frame clones only, minus some. The sample includes around 170,000 clones, less than 90% of them seen just once. This entry comes from a study of blood T cell repertoires in COVID-19. Study-wide background: From the United States, Italy and Spain came samples of acute and convalescent COVID-19.

The CDR3 covers 16 residues. From germline, CDR1 is SGHRS and CDR2 YFSETQ. Trimming removed 4 bases from V and 0 bases from J; junction bases left unmatched: 10. Sequences were obtained from peripheral blood. This TCR was sampled from a woman in her forties with acute or convalescent COVID-19. This chain joins TRBV5-1 and TRBJ2-7, with TRBD1 identical over 7 bases. CDR3 nucleotide sequence: TGCGCCAGCAGCGCCCGACAGGGACACAACTCCTACGAGCAGTACTTC. Its translation: CASSARQGHNSYEQYF.